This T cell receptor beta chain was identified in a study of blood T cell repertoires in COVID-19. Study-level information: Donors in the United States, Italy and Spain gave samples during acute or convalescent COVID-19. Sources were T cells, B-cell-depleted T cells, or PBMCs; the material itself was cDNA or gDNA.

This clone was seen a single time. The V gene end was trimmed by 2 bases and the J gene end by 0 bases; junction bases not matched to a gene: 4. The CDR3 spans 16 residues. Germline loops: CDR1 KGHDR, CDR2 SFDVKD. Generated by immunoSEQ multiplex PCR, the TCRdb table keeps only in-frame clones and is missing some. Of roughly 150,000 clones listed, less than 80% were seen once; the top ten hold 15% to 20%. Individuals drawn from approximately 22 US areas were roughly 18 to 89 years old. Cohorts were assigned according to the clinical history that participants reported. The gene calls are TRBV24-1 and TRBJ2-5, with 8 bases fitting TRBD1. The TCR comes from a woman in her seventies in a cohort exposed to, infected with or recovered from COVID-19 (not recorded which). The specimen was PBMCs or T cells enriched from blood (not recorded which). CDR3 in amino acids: CATSDSAQGDQETQYF. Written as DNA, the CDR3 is TGTGCCACCAGTGATTCTGCACAGGGGGACCAAGAGACCCAGTACTTC.